Sequencing of this T cell receptor (beta chain) was carried out in a study of shared clonotypes between healthy human individuals. Study-level background: The study drew on a couple of women and a few men aged 18 to 49 as donors. Three plates were used per donor for CD4 naive, three for CD4 memory, two for CD8 naive and one for CD8 memory.

Study findings and constraints: Rarefaction exposed incomplete sorted-subset sequencing despite large depth.

Partitioning of CD4+ cells yielded a CD45RA+ naive subset and a CD45RA-negative memory subset. For this clone: The antigen is unknown.

The CDR3 spans 13 residues. The V and J ends lost 1 base and 3 bases respectively, with 8 bases between them. Germline V gene sequence: CDR1 SGHRS, CDR2 YFSETQ. Profiling relied on immunoSEQ multiplex PCR, and the TCRdb table lists in-frame clones only, not all of them. The sample consists of 2.3 million or so clones, 93% of them appearing once. The chain links TRBV5-1 to TRBJ2-7; D gene unclear. This sequence originates from a man younger than 35 in good health. Some clones in this sample may be carry-over from other donors' samples. The sequencing sample was made of naive CD4+ T cells from PBMCs. Indicated subset: CD45RA+ positively selected. DNA for the CDR3: TGCGCCAGCAGCTTGTTGCCCTTCTACGAGCAGTACTTC. Residues: CASSLLPFYEQYF. Variable domain in full (rest from reference TRBV5-1 and TRBJ2-7): KAGVTQTPRYLIKTRGQQVTLSCSPISGHRSVSWYQQTPGQGLQFLFEYFSETQRNKGNFPGRFSGRQFSNSRSEMNVSTLELGDSALYLCASSLLPFYEQYFGPGTRLTVT.